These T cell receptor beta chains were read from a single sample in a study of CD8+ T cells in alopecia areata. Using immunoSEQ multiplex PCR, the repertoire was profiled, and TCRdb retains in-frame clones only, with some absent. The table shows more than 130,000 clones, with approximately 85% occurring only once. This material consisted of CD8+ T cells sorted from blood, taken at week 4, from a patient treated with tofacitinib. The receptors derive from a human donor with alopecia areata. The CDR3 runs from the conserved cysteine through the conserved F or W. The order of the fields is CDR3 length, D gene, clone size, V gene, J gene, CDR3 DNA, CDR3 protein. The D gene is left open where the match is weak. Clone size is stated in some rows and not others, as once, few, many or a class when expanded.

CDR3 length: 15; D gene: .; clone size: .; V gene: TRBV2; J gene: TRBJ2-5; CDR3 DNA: TGTGCCAGCGGGGACTTAGGTGATGTTTGGGAGACCCAGTACTTC; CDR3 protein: CASGDLGDVWETQYF
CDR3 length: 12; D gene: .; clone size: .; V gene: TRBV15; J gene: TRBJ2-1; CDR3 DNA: TGTGCCACCAGCGTAGCCTACAATGAGCAGTTCTTC; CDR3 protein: CATSVAYNEQFF
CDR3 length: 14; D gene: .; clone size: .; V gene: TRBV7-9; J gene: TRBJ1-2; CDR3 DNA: TGTGCCAGCAGCTCGAACCCTACTAACTATGGCTACACCTTC; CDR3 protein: CASSSNPTNYGYTF
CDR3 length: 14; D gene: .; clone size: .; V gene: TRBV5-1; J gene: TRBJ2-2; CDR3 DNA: TGCGCCAGCAGCTTAAGTCACCTGAGCGGGGAGCTGTTTTTT; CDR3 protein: CASSLSHLSGELFF
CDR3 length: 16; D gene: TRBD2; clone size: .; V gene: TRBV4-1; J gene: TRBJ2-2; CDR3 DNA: TGCGCCAGCAGCCAACACGGGACTAGCGGGACCGGGGAGCTGTTTTTT; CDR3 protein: CASSQHGTSGTGELFF
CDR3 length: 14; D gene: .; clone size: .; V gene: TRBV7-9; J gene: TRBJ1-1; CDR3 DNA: TGTGCCAGCAGCTTATCGTTTGTGGGAACTGAAGCTTTCTTT; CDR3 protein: CASSLSFVGTEAFF
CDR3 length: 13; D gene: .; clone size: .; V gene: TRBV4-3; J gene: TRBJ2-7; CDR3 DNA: TGCGCCAGCAGCCCCGGCGTCGGCGACGAGCAGTACTTC; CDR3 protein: CASSPGVGDEQYF
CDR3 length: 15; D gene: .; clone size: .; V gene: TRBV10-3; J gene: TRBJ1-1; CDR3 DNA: TGTGCCATCAGTGAGTCAGGGGAGGAGGGCACTGAAGCTTTCTTT; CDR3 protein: CAISESGEEGTEAFF
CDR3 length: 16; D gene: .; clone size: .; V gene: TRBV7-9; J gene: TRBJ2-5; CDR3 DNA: TGTGCCAGCAGCGCCGCGCTCACTAGGGGCCAAGAGACCCAGTACTTC; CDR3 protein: CASSAALTRGQETQYF
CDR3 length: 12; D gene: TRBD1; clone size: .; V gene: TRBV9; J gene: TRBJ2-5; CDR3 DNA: TGTGCCAGCCAGGGGGTGGAAGAGACCCAGTACTTC; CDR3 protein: CASQGVEETQYF
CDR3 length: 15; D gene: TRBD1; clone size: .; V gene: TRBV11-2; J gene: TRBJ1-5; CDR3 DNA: TGTGCCAGCAGCTTAGGACAGGGGTACAATCAGCCCCAGCATTTT; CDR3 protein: CASSLGQGYNQPQHF
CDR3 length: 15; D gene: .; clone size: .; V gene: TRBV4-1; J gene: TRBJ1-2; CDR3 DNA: TGCGCCAGCAGCCCTCGGACGGTAGCTAACTATGGCTACACCTTC; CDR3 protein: CASSPRTVANYGYTF
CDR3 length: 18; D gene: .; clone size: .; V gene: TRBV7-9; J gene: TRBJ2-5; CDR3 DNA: TGTGCCAGCGATGCGGTACGGGGAGCCCCCCCCTCACAAGAGACCCAGTACTTC; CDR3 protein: CASDAVRGAPPSQETQYF
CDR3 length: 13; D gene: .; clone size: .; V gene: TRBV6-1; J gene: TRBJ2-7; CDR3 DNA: TGTGCCAGCAGGACCAACTCGGGGGACGAGCAGTACTTC; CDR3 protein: CASRTNSGDEQYF
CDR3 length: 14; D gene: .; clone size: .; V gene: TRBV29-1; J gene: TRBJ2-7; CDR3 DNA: TGCAGCGTAAAGTCGGCAGGGGAAACCTACGAGCAGTACTTC; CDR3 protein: CSVKSAGETYEQYF
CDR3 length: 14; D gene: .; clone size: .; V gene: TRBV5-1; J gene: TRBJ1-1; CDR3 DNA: TGCGCCAGCAGCTTGGAACCCCATGAGACTGAAGCTTTCTTT; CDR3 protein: CASSLEPHETEAFF
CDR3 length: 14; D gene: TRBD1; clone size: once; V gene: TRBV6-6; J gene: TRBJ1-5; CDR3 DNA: TGTGCCAGCAGTTCCGACAGGGGGTATCAGCCCCAGCATTTT; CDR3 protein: CASSSDRGYQPQHF
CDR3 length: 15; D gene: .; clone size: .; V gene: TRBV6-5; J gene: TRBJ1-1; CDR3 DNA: TGTGCCAGCAGTTACTCGCCAGGTGCGAACACTGAAGCTTTCTTT; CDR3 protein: CASSYSPGANTEAFF
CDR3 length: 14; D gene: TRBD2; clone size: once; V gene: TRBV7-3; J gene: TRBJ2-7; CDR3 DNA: TGTGCCAGCAGCCCATCCGGGACTACCTACGAGCAGTACTTC; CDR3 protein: CASSPSGTTYEQYF
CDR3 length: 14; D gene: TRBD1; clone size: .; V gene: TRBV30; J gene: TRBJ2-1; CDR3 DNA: TGTGCCTGGTCTACCGGGACAGGCGACAATGAGCAGTTCTTC; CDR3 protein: CAWSTGTGDNEQFF
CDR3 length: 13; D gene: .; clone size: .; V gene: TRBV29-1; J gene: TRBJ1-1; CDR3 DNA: TGCAGCGTTGAAGCGGCGGGGAGCACTGAAGCTTTCTTT; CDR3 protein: CSVEAAGSTEAFF
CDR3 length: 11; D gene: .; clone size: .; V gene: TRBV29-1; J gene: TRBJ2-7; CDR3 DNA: TGCAGCGTTGAATACCTCTACGAGCAGTACTTC; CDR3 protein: CSVEYLYEQYF
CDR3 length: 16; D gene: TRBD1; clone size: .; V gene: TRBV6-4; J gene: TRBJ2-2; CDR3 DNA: TGTGCCAGCAGTGACAACAGGGGCGCGAACACCGGGGAGCTGTTTTTT; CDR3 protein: CASSDNRGANTGELFF
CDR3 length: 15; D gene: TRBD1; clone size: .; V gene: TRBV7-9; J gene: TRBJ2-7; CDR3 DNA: TGTGCCAGCAGCTTGGACAGGGAGTTTAGCTACGAGCAGTACTTC; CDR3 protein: CASSLDREFSYEQYF
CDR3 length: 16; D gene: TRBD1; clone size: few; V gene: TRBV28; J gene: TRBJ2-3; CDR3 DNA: TGTGCCAGCAGTTTCGTTCCGGGACAGAACACAGATACGCAGTATTTT; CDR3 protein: CASSFVPGQNTDTQYF
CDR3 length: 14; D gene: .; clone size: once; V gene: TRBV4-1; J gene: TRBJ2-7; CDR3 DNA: TGCGCCAGCAGCCAAGATAGAAAGGGCCACGAGCAGTACTTC; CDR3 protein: CASSQDRKGHEQYF
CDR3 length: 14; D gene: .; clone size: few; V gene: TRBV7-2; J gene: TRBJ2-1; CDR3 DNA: TGTGCCAGCAGCTTAGACGGACTACTCAATGAGCAGTTCTTC; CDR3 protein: CASSLDGLLNEQFF
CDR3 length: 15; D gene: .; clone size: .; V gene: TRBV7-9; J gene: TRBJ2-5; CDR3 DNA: TGTGCCAGCAGCTTGGGGTGGGCCATAAGGGAGACCCAGTACTTC; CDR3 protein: CASSLGWAIRETQYF
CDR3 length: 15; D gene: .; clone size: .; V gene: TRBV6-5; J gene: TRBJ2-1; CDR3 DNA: TGTGCCAGCAGTTACGTGACGGGGACCTACAATGAGCAGTTCTTC; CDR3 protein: CASSYVTGTYNEQFF
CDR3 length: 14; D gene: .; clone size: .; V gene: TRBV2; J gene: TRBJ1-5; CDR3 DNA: TGTGCCAGCACCCCAAGGCAGAGCAATCAGCCCCAGCATTTT; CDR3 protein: CASTPRQSNQPQHF
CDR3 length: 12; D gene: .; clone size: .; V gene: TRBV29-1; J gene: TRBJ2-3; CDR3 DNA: TGCAGCGTTGGGGGGGGCACAGATACGCAGTATTTT; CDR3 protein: CSVGGGTDTQYF
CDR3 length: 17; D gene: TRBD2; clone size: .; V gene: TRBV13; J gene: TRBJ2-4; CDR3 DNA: TGTGCCAGCAGCCCCCAGGCTAGCGGGGGGGCGGGAAACATTCAGTACTTC; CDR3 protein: CASSPQASGGAGNIQYF